The 23 T cell receptor beta chains below were found in one sample sequenced in a study of T cell responses to AZD1222 COVID-19 vaccine. Clones were read by immunoSEQ multiplex PCR, and TCRdb kept only the in-frame ones, dropping some. The table lists about 54,000 clones, 70% to 90% of them singletons. The sequencing here drew on peripheral blood, taken 28 days after the second AZD1222 dose. These receptors came from an adult who received the AZD1222 COVID-19 vaccine.

CDR3 sequence reads: CASSIHPRGTGELFF. The CDR3 nucleotides are TGTGCCAGTAGTATCCACCCCAGGGGTACCGGGGAGCTGTTTTTT. This sequence joins TRBV19 and TRBJ2-2; a weak D match, TRBD1 (6 bases). This CDR3 spans 15 amino acids. V gave up 3 bases and J gave up 5 bases, with 13 bases separating them. Per germline, CDR1 LNHDA and CDR2 SQIVND (reference sequence).

The rearrangement joins TRBV7-2 to TRBJ2-3; 9 bases match TRBD1. V shed 2 bases and J 1 base; nucleotides not matched to a gene: 4. CDR1 is SGHTA, CDR2 FQGNSA, per germline. The CDR3 totals 16 residues. The DNA for the CDR3 is TGTGCCAGCAGCTTAAGGGGACAGGGTCGCACAGATACGCAGTATTTT. Its protein is CASSLRGQGRTDTQYF.

The chain employs TRBV11-3 and TRBJ2-1, with 8 bases aligning to TRBD2. This CDR3 has 15 amino acids. Germline V gene sequence: CDR1 SGHNT, CDR2 YENEEA. V lost 5 bases, J lost 12 bases, and 15 bases stayed unmatched. The CDR3 nucleotides are TGTGCCAGCAGCCAGCGGGCTAGCGGGCAGGTCGGGCAGTTCTTC. This codes for CASSQRASGQVGQFF.

The J gene is TRBJ1-2, the V gene TRBV5-4; TRBD1 matches 9 bases. This CDR3 has 14 residues. Germline V CDR1 and CDR2: SGHNT, YYREEE (reference sequence). J gave up 5 bases and V 6 bases, and 8 bases lay outside the gene matches. The CDR3 sequence: CASTRTGGVYGYTF. The CDR3 bases are TGTGCCAGCACCAGAACAGGGGGCGTTTATGGCTACACCTTC. Variable domain in full (rest from reference TRBV5-4 and TRBJ1-2): ETGVTQSPTHLIKTRGQQVTLRCSSQSGHNTVSWYQQALGQGPQFIFQYYREEENGRGNFPPRFSGLQFPNYSSELNVNALELDDSALYLCASTRTGGVYGYTFGSGTRLTVV.

The chain joins TRBV27 to TRBJ2-7; TRBD1 matches 10 bases. The CDR3 spans 16 residues. The V and J ends lost 7 bases and 2 bases, in that order; junction bases with no gene match: 11. Germline CDR1 MNHEY, CDR2 SMNVEV (reference sequence). CDR3 nucleotides: TGTGCCAGCAACATCCAGGGACAGGGGAGTCCCTACGAGCAGTACTTC. Residues: CASNIQGQGSPYEQYF.

This chain uses TRBV18 with TRBJ2-7, with 8 positions matching TRBD2. Trimming at V came to 1 base and at J to 2 bases, leaving 4 bases not matched to a gene. This CDR3 has 15 residues. The V gene's germline CDR1 is KGHSH and CDR2 LQKENI. The DNA for the CDR3 is TGTGCCAGCTCACCACTTGTAGCGGGGCCCTACGAGCAGTACTTC. Its protein product is CASSPLVAGPYEQYF.

About this clone itself: This could be a read error, since a much larger clone is one nucleotide away. The rearrangement uses TRBV27 and TRBJ2-2; D may correspond to TRBD1 or TRBD2 (5 bases each). Germline CDR1 and CDR2: MNHEY and SMNVEV (reference sequence). This CDR3 has 14 amino acids. CDR3 coding DNA: TGTGTCAGCAGTTTTGGGGGGAACACCGGGGAGCTGTTTTTT. Protein: CVSSFGGNTGELFF.

The genes are TRBV3-1 (or the pseudogene TRBV3-2) and TRBJ2-7; D unresolved. This CDR3 is 13 amino acids long. The germline V and J ends were trimmed by 0 bases and 8 bases, with 11 bases remaining between them. The germline CDR1 and CDR2 sequences are LGHDT and YNNKEL (reference sequence). The CDR3 coding sequence is TGTGCCAGCAGCCAAGATCGGGTAGGGAAGCAGTACTTC. Its translation is CASSQDRVGKQYF.

The chain joins TRBV7-9 to TRBJ2-5; a possible D gene is TRBD1 (5 bases). Trimming took off 5 bases at V and 7 bases at J, with 14 bases between the two ends. This CDR3 region has 13 residues. Germline CDR1 and CDR2: SEHNR and FQNEAQ (reference sequence). The CDR3 sequence is CASSNRQSGTQYF. In nucleotides, the CDR3 is TGTGCCAGCAGCAACCGACAGTCCGGGACCCAGTACTTC.

The chain links TRBV24-1 to TRBJ2-7, with 8 bases matching TRBD1. The V gene's germline CDR1 is KGHDR and CDR2 SFDVKD. The CDR3 extends over 15 amino acids. Trimming took 4 bases from V and 3 from J; bases not matched to a gene: 7. CDR3 protein: CATSDPGQGIYEQYF. The CDR3 coding sequence is TGTGCCACCAGTGACCCCGGACAGGGAATCTACGAGCAGTACTTC.

The chain employs TRBV13 and TRBJ1-1; tentatively, D is TRBD1 (6 bases). The CDR3 spans 15 residues. With 7 bases removed from V and 3 bases from J, the gap between germline ends came to 18 bases. The germline CDR1 and CDR2 sequences are PRHDT and FYEKMQ (reference sequence). The CDR3 DNA is TGTGCCAGCAAACAACAGGGTGTCGGGGACACTGAAGCTTTCTTT. It specifies CASKQQGVGDTEAFF.

The chain joins TRBV11-3 to TRBJ2-1; 10 nucleotides line up with TRBD2. V was pared by 5 bases and J by 4 bases, with 8 bases of the junction left unmatched. This CDR3 region has 16 residues. Germline CDR1 and CDR2: SGHNT and YENEEA. The CDR3 nucleotides are TGTGCCAGCAGCGACATTCTAGCGGGAGTGTACAATGAGCAGTTCTTC. Amino acids: CASSDILAGVYNEQFF.

V gene TRBV6-5 combines with J gene TRBJ1-1, with D tentatively TRBD1 (5 bases). The CDR3 length is 13 residues. V lost 6 bases and J 1 base, leaving 9 bases between the germline ends. Germline V CDR1 and CDR2: MNHEY, SVGAGI. This chain's CDR3 is CASRMTANTEAFF. Here the CDR3 DNA reads TGTGCCAGCAGAATGACAGCGAACACTGAAGCTTTCTTT.

The V call is TRBV19, the J call TRBJ2-3; the D is unclear. The CDR3 is made up of 13 amino acids. The germline gives CDR1 LNHDA, CDR2 SQIVND (reference sequence). V was pared by 6 bases and J by 4 bases, with 11 bases between. The CDR3 DNA is TGTGCCAGTAGCCCCCCGGCGGCAGATACGCAGTATTTT. Its protein is CASSPPAADTQYF.

The V and J genes are TRBV5-4 and TRBJ1-4, with 7 bases matching TRBD1. Germline assignment: CDR1 SGHNT and CDR2 YYREEE (reference sequence). With 1 base clipped from V and 8 bases from J, the junction kept 5 bases outside the gene matches. The CDR3 extends over 14 amino acids. The CDR3 loop reads CASSLSAGGEKLFF. In DNA form, the CDR3 reads TGTGCCAGCAGCTTGTCGGCAGGGGGGGAAAAACTGTTTTTT.

This clone appeared a single time. V and J are TRBV5-1 and TRBJ2-1; TRBD2 is a possible D gene (6 bases). This CDR3 region has 15 residues. Trimming pared 0 bases from V and 12 bases from J, leaving 19 bases between. The germline CDR1 and CDR2 sequences are SGHRS and YFSETQ. CDR3 coding DNA: TGCGCCAGCAGCTTGGCCGCGGGAACCGGGGAGTTGCAGTTCTTC. It encodes CASSLAAGTGELQFF.

The V gene is TRBV19, the J gene TRBJ1-5; 8 bases are a match to TRBD1. Trimming took 9 bases from V and 0 from J; bases not matched to a gene: 4. Germline CDR1 and CDR2: LNHDA and SQIVND (reference sequence). There are 14 residues in the CDR3. The CDR3 loop is CASRTGYSNQPQHF. The CDR3 DNA reads TGTGCCAGCAGGACAGGGTATAGCAATCAGCCCCAGCATTTT.

DNA of the CDR3: TGTGCCAGCAGCTTGGGGGAAGACTATGGCTACACCTTC. Its protein product is CASSLGEDYGYTF. J is TRBJ1-2 and V is TRBV13, with TRBD1 as a possible D gene (5 bases). Germline CDR1 reads PRHDT; CDR2 reads FYEKMQ (reference sequence). The CDR3 is 13 residues long. Trimming stripped 3 bases from V and 3 bases from J, with 8 bases between.

This rearrangement joins TRBV3-1 (or the pseudogene TRBV3-2) to TRBJ1-2; D remains ambiguous. Trimming shortened V by 1 base and J by 2 bases, and 5 bases separated the two germline ends. Germline assignment: CDR1 LGHDT and CDR2 YNNKEL (reference sequence). The CDR3 runs 13 residues. The chain's CDR3 is CASSQAPNYGYTF. The CDR3 DNA is TGTGCCAGCAGCCAAGCACCGAACTATGGCTACACCTTC.

V gene TRBV11-2 combines with J gene TRBJ2-7; 10 nucleotides line up with TRBD2. The CDR3 covers 13 residues. From germline, CDR1 is SGHAT and CDR2 FQNNGV. With 5 bases clipped from V and 4 bases from J, the junction kept 2 bases outside the gene matches. CDR3 amino acids: CASSLAGDYEQYF. In nucleotides, the CDR3 is TGTGCCAGCAGCCTAGCGGGAGATTACGAGCAGTACTTC.

V gene TRBV24-1 combines with J gene TRBJ2-1; D possibly uses TRBD1 or TRBD2 (6 bases each). With 4 bases removed from V and 8 bases from J, the gap between germline ends came to 20 bases. The CDR3 runs 16 residues. CDR1 is KGHDR and CDR2 is SFDVKD in the germline V gene. CDR3 bases: TGTGCCACCAGTGAAATTAGACTAGGGGGACACGATGAGCAGTTCTTC. Its protein is CATSEIRLGGHDEQFF.

The V call is TRBV19, the J call TRBJ1-2, with 8 bases matching TRBD1. The CDR3 contains 14 residues. The germline CDR1 and CDR2 sequences are LNHDA and SQIVND (reference sequence). V lost 4 bases and J lost 5; bases outside the gene matches: 6. CDR3 sequence: CASSTQGAHYGYTF. CDR3 bases: TGTGCCAGTAGTACTCAGGGGGCGCATTATGGCTACACCTTC.

This clone was observed a handful of times. This chain connects TRBV12-5 to TRBJ2-7, with D possibly being TRBD2 (6 bases). Germline CDR1 and CDR2: LGHNT and FRNRAP. The CDR3 runs 15 residues. With 6 bases removed from V and 2 bases from J, the gap between germline ends came to 17 bases. This CDR3 reads CASGTSSATAYEQYF. CDR3 DNA sequence: TGTGCTAGTGGGACCTCTAGCGCCACCGCCTACGAGCAGTACTTC.